Following are 14 T cell receptor beta chains from one sample sequenced in a study of blood T cell repertoires in COVID-19. TCRdb's copy holds only in-frame clones and misses some; the assay was immunoSEQ multiplex PCR. This sample has approximately 150,000 clones; over 80% occur once, and the top ten carry around 1.6%. The source material was peripheral blood. These receptors were collected from a woman aged 50 to 65 with acute or convalescent COVID-19.

The chain employs TRBV11-3 and TRBJ2-5; possible D gene TRBD1, 6 bases. Per germline, CDR1 SGHNT and CDR2 YENEEA. Trimming stripped 1 base from V and 1 base from J, with 10 bases between. The CDR3 sequence is 15 residues long. This CDR3 is CASSLARTAQETQYF. The CDR3 bases are TGTGCCAGCAGCTTAGCGCGGACAGCCCAAGAGACCCAGTACTTC.

The V gene is TRBV4-2, the J gene TRBJ2-1; 10 positions agree with TRBD2. The V gene's germline CDR1 is LGHNA and CDR2 YNFKEQ. After removal of 4 bases from V and 7 bases from J, the junction contained 7 bases not matched to a gene. The CDR3 runs to 15 residues. The CDR3 nucleotides are TGTGCCAGCAGCCGTCGACCGGGACTAGCGAATGAGCAGTTCTTC. This translates into CASSRRPGLANEQFF.

The V gene is TRBV30, the J gene TRBJ1-1, with a weak D call TRBD1 (6 bases). The CDR3 loop spans 15 amino acids. Germline CDR1 GTSNPN, CDR2 SVGIG (reference sequence). With 5 bases removed from V and 1 base from J, the gap between germline ends came to 17 bases. The CDR3 coding sequence is TGTGCCTGGGTCCGGGACACGAATCGGAACACTGAAGCTTTCTTT. Protein: CAWVRDTNRNTEAFF.

The chain has TRBV7-2 and TRBJ1-1; tentative D call: TRBD1 (6 bases). The ends were cut back, 3 bases at V and 6 bases at J, with 17 bases in the middle. This CDR3 is built from 15 residues. Germline loops: CDR1 SGHTA, CDR2 FQGNSA. The CDR3 coding sequence is TGTGCCAGCAGCTTCAGGGGAGTAATACAGGCTGAAGCTTTCTTT. Protein product: CASSFRGVIQAEAFF.

This chain connects TRBV18 to TRBJ2-2; tentative D call: TRBD2 (5 bases). CDR3 size: 13 residues. Between the trimmed V and J ends, which lost 6 bases and 3 bases, there was a span of 8 bases. Germline V gene data show CDR1 as KGHSH and CDR2 as LQKENI. The CDR3 nucleotides read TGTGCCAGCTCCGGACTTGACACCGGGGAGCTGTTTTTT. It specifies CASSGLDTGELFF.

V and J are TRBV7-8 and TRBJ1-1; weak D call: TRBD1 (5 bases). Deletions cut 5 bases from V and 7 bases from J, with 26 bases between. The CDR3 totals 17 residues. Germline CDR1 reads SGHVS; CDR2 reads FQNEAQ. The CDR3 sequence: CASSQVGGMGRNGEAFF. CDR3 in DNA: TGTGCCAGCAGCCAAGTGGGGGGAATGGGGCGTAATGGTGAAGCTTTCTTT. Full variable domain (remainder filled in from reference TRBV7-8 and TRBJ1-1): GAGVSQSPRYKVAKRGQDVALRCDPISGHVSLFWYQQALGQGPEFLTYFQNEAQLDKSGLPSDRFFAERPEGSVSTLKIQRTQQEDSAVYLCASSQVGGMGRNGEAFFGQGTRLTVV.

The chain uses TRBV14 and TRBJ1-6, with 7 bases matching TRBD1. This CDR3 is built from 18 residues. Germline V CDR1 and CDR2: SGHDN, FVKESK. Trimming at V came to 3 bases and at J to 16 bases, leaving 24 bases not matched to a gene. CDR3 sequence (DNA): TGTGCCAGCAGCCACAGGAGATTAGAAGGGGACAGACGACTGCGACTCCACTTT. Translated, it gives CASSHRRLEGDRRLRLHF. Combining the CDR3 with reference TRBV14 and TRBJ1-6 gives the whole variable domain EAGVTQFPSHSVIEKGQTVTLRCDPISGHDNLYWYRRVMGKEIKFLLHFVKESKQDESGMPNNRFLAERTGGTYSTLKVQPAELEDSGVYFCASSHRRLEGDRRLRLHFGNGTRLTVT.

V is TRBV19 and J is TRBJ2-5, with 9 bases identical to TRBD2. The V gene's germline CDR1 is LNHDA and CDR2 SQIVND (reference sequence). V lost 6 bases, J lost 4 bases, and 6 bases stayed unmatched. The CDR3 has 14 amino acids. Here the CDR3 reads CASRNSGSLETQYF. CDR3 bases: TGTGCCAGTAGAAATAGCGGGAGTTTAGAGACCCAGTACTTC.

The rearrangement uses TRBV21-1 and TRBJ2-5; TRBD1 is the table's D call, not checked against the DNA. TRBV21-1 is reported as a pseudogene. This CDR3 comprises 15 residues. The CDR3 coding sequence is TGTGCCAGCAGCAAGAGTCCCGGGACAGGGGAAACCCAGTACTTC. Its protein is CASSKSPGTGETQYF.

This chain connects TRBV6-5 to TRBJ2-1; 7 nucleotides align to TRBD2. V lost 6 bases and J lost 0; bases outside the gene matches: 5. The germline V gene encodes CDR1 MNHEY and CDR2 SVGAGI. The CDR3 has 15 amino acids. The CDR3 DNA follows: TGTGCCAGCAGAACTAGCGTAGTCTCCTACAATGAGCAGTTCTTC. Translation: CASRTSVVSYNEQFF.

As to this clone: The same CDR3 is also encoded by other DNA sequences in this sample. This sequence joins TRBV18 and TRBJ1-5; D is possibly TRBD1 (5 bases). Trimming took 3 bases from V and 0 from J, leaving 9 bases between them. From germline, CDR1 is KGHSH and CDR2 LQKENI. This CDR3 has 15 residues. In DNA, the CDR3 is TGTGCCAGCTCACCTCAGGGCTATAGCAATCAGCCCCAGCATTTT. It encodes CASSPQGYSNQPQHF.

The chain employs TRBV5-1 and TRBJ1-1, with TRBD1 matching 12 bases. Trimming at V came to 5 bases and at J to 3 bases, leaving 5 bases not matched to a gene. The germline V gene encodes CDR1 SGHRS and CDR2 YFSETQ. The CDR3 is 15 residues long. This CDR3 is CASRGQGAEYTEAFF. CDR3 coding DNA: TGCGCCAGCAGGGGACAGGGGGCTGAGTACACTGAAGCTTTCTTT.

The gene calls are TRBV11-2 and TRBJ2-1; maybe TRBD2 (6 bases). V lost 5 bases and J 3 bases, leaving 17 bases between the germline ends. Germline V CDR1 and CDR2: SGHAT, FQNNGV. The CDR3 length is 16 residues. The CDR3 is CASSPLAGWDYNEQFF. In DNA form, the CDR3 reads TGTGCCAGCAGCCCCCTGGCGGGGTGGGACTACAATGAGCAGTTCTTC.

This clone has just one count. The chain employs TRBV5-1 and TRBJ1-3; D might be TRBD1 (6 bases). The V and J ends lost 3 bases and 8 bases respectively, with 24 bases between them. Germline-derived CDR1 and CDR2 are SGHRS and YFSETQ. The CDR3 has 17 amino acids. This CDR3 is CASSSRPVTEGGHTIYF. CDR3 DNA sequence: TGCGCCAGCAGCTCCCGACCCGTGACTGAAGGGGGACACACCATATATTTT.